This T cell receptor beta chain was captured by sequencing in a study of T-cell memory formation after mild COVID-19. TCR alpha and TCR beta cDNA libraries with sample barcodes and UMIs came from 5'RACE using constant-segment primers. TCRdb used MiXCR to reprocess the 5' RACE reads, holding one entry per CDR3 protein. The data show a few hundred thousand distinct CDR3 sequences, with approximately 15% seen just once and roughly 21% held by the top ten. Regarding the study as a whole: Contracting CD4+ clones lay largely in CM and EM, with CD8+ ones residing in EMRA. Clones that contracted from day 15 to 85 were balanced CD4/CD8, while later expanders leaned CD4+.

This clonotype was picked up many times. Its specificity is unknown. Trimming left V 3 bases short and J 0 bases short, with 19 bases between. This CDR3 has 18 residues. Sequencing was done on a sample of PBMCs or a T cell subset sorted from them (not recorded which). The source is a man younger than 35 who had mild COVID-19 (a few samples of this study predate the infection). Cell type and time point are not known. J is TRBJ2-3 and V is TRBV12-3 or TRBV12-4; perhaps TRBD2 as D (5 bases). Here the CDR3 DNA reads TGTGCCAGCAGTTTCGGGAAAAGTCTGCGGATTAGCACAGATACGCAGTATTTT. Translated: CASSFGKSLRISTDTQYF.